The rows below give T cell receptor beta chains drawn from one sample of a study of T cells in Graves' hyperthyroidism and ophthalmopathy. MiXCR was run by TCRdb on the multiplex PCR reads, yielding one entry per CDR3 protein. Of roughly 700,000 distinct CDR3 sequences listed, about a third are singletons. The material sequenced was blood. These receptors came from a woman between 40 and 50 years old with Graves' hyperthyroidism. CDR3s include the opening cysteine and the closing phenylalanine or tryptophan. The D gene is left open where the match is weak. Clone size is not always given. Where it is, it says once, few, many or a class for expanded clones.

v_gene: TRBV10-3
d_gene: .
len: 16
abundance: many
j_gene: TRBJ1-5
CDR3nt: TGTGCCATCAGTGAGTCTAAGTTTGGAGACCCGGTGCCCCAGCATTTT
CDR3aa: CAISESKFGDPVPQHF

v_gene: TRBV5-8
d_gene: TRBD1
len: 15
abundance: few
j_gene: TRBJ1-1
CDR3nt: TGTGCCAGCAGCTCGTTAGGGACAGGGAACACTGAAGCTTTCTTT
CDR3aa: CASSSLGTGNTEAFF

v_gene: TRBV10-3
d_gene: TRBD1
len: 18
abundance: once
j_gene: TRBJ1-6
CDR3nt: TGTGCCAGCAGTTACGGCGGAAACGTAGGGACAGGCCATTCACCCCTCCACTTT
CDR3aa: CASSYGGNVGTGHSPLHF

v_gene: TRBV7-3
d_gene: TRBD1
len: 14
abundance: few
j_gene: TRBJ1-2
CDR3nt: TGTGCCAGCAGCTTCACCGGGACAGGGGGCGGCTACACCTTC
CDR3aa: CASSFTGTGGGYTF

v_gene: TRBV29-1
d_gene: TRBD1
len: 17
abundance: many
j_gene: TRBJ1-2
CDR3nt: TGCAGCGTTGAAGCGGGGAGGGACAGGACACAAGGCGGTGGCTACACCTTC
CDR3aa: CSVEAGRDRTQGGGYTF

v_gene: TRBV25-1
d_gene: .
len: 14
abundance: .
j_gene: TRBJ1-5
CDR3nt: TGTGCCAGCAGAGATCCCCCAGGGCCAGGGCCCCAGCATTTT
CDR3aa: CASRDPPGPGPQHF

v_gene: TRBV6-5
d_gene: .
len: 17
abundance: few
j_gene: TRBJ1-4
CDR3nt: TGTGCCAGCAGTTACTCCGTGCGGATAACAACTAATGAAAAACTGTTTTTT
CDR3aa: CASSYSVRITTNEKLFF

v_gene: TRBV24-1
d_gene: TRBD1
len: 19
abundance: .
j_gene: TRBJ2-5
CDR3nt: TGTGCCACCAGTGATTTACCAAGGGGGCGCCCCCTGTCCCCGGAGACCCAGTACTTC
CDR3aa: CATSDLPRGRPLSPETQYF

v_gene: TRBV5-5
d_gene: .
len: 15
abundance: many
j_gene: TRBJ2-5
CDR3nt: TGTGCCAGCACCCGGAGGACTGGGGGTTACGAGACCCAGTACTTC
CDR3aa: CASTRRTGGYETQYF

v_gene: TRBV7-9
d_gene: TRBD1
len: 15
abundance: .
j_gene: TRBJ1-5
CDR3nt: TGCGCCAGCAGCCACGCGACAGGGGGCGATCAGCCCCTGCATTTT
CDR3aa: CASSHATGGDQPLHF

v_gene: TRBV9
d_gene: TRBD1
len: 14
abundance: many
j_gene: TRBJ1-4
CDR3nt: TGTGCCAGCAGCGGGGGACAGTCAGGTGAAAAACTGTTTTTT
CDR3aa: CASSGGQSGEKLFF

v_gene: TRBV6-5
d_gene: .
len: 13
abundance: .
j_gene: TRBJ1-2
CDR3nt: TGTGCCAGCAGTTACCCCGAGCAGGGGGGCTACACCTTC
CDR3aa: CASSYPEQGGYTF

v_gene: TRBV10-3
d_gene: .
len: 15
abundance: .
j_gene: TRBJ1-4
CDR3nt: TGTGCCAGCTCACCACCGGGTTACGATGGTGAAAAACTGTTTTTT
CDR3aa: CASSPPGYDGEKLFF

v_gene: TRBV7-9
d_gene: .
len: 15
abundance: .
j_gene: TRBJ2-3
CDR3nt: TGTGCCAGCAGCCCACCGACGGTTAGCACAGACACGCAGTATTTT
CDR3aa: CASSPPTVSTDTQYF

v_gene: TRBV10-3
d_gene: TRBD1
len: 16
abundance: few
j_gene: TRBJ1-1
CDR3nt: TGTGCCATCAGTGCGGGGACAGGGTACGAAAGGACTGAAGCTTTCTTT
CDR3aa: CAISAGTGYERTEAFF

v_gene: TRBV20-1
d_gene: .
len: 15
abundance: .
j_gene: TRBJ2-6
CDR3nt: TGCAGTGCTAGACCCAAGGCCTCTGGGGCCAACGTCCTGACTTTC
CDR3aa: CSARPKASGANVLTF

v_gene: TRBV4-3
d_gene: .
len: 14
abundance: few
j_gene: TRBJ1-2
CDR3nt: TGCGCCAGCAGCCAAGGGGTTGGGGGGTATGGCTACACCTTC
CDR3aa: CASSQGVGGYGYTF

v_gene: TRBV27
d_gene: .
len: 12
abundance: few
j_gene: TRBJ1-6
CDR3nt: TGTGCCAGCTCCCCCTTGAATTCACCCCTCCACTTT
CDR3aa: CASSPLNSPLHF

v_gene: TRBV6-5
d_gene: .
len: 11
abundance: .
j_gene: TRBJ1-1
CDR3nt: TGTGCCAGCAGTGGGTCGATTGAAGCTTTCTTT
CDR3aa: CASSGSIEAFF

v_gene: TRBV15
d_gene: .
len: 17
abundance: .
j_gene: TRBJ2-7
CDR3nt: TGTGCCACCAGCAGCCATCTGGACCGAGACGGCGCCTACGAGCAGTACTTC
CDR3aa: CATSSHLDRDGAYEQYF

v_gene: TRBV3-1
d_gene: TRBD2
len: 14
abundance: .
j_gene: TRBJ2-7
CDR3nt: TGTGCCAGCGCTGCGGGACTAGCGGCCTTGGAGCAGTACTTC
CDR3aa: CASAAGLAALEQYF

v_gene: TRBV28
d_gene: .
len: 16
abundance: .
j_gene: TRBJ2-2
CDR3nt: TGTGCCAGCAGTACAGCGATGCAGGGAAGGACCGGGGAGCTGTTTTTT
CDR3aa: CASSTAMQGRTGELFF

v_gene: TRBV6-5
d_gene: TRBD1
len: 16
abundance: .
j_gene: TRBJ1-2
CDR3nt: TGTGCCAGCAGGGCCAGCCGACAGGGGGCATCCTATGGCTACACCTTC
CDR3aa: CASRASRQGASYGYTF

v_gene: TRBV19
d_gene: .
len: 14
abundance: few
j_gene: TRBJ1-1
CDR3nt: TGTGCCAGTAGCAAGCAGGAAGCGGACACTGAAGCTTTCTTT
CDR3aa: CASSKQEADTEAFF

v_gene: TRBV5-4
d_gene: .
len: 13
abundance: .
j_gene: TRBJ2-7
CDR3nt: TGTGCCAGCAGCTTGGTTAGGACGGGGGAGCAGTACTTC
CDR3aa: CASSLVRTGEQYF

v_gene: TRBV12-3/TRBV12-4
d_gene: .
len: 12
abundance: many
j_gene: TRBJ1-2
CDR3nt: TGTGCCAGCAGCCAGGGTATCTATGGCTACACCTTC
CDR3aa: CASSQGIYGYTF

v_gene: TRBV7-2
d_gene: .
len: 15
abundance: .
j_gene: TRBJ1-4
CDR3nt: TGTGCCAGCAGCCCTGCAGGTCTTCGCTCTGAAAAACTGTTTTTT
CDR3aa: CASSPAGLRSEKLFF